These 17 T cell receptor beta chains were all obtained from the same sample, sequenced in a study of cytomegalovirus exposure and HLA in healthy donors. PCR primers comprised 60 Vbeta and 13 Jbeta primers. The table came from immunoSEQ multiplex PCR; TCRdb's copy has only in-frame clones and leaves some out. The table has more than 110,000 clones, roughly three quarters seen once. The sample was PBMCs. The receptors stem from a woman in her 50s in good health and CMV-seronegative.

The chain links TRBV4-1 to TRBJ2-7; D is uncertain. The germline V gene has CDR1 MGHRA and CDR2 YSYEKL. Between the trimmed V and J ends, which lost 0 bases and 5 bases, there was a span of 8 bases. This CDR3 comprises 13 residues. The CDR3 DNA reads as TGCGCCAGCAGCCAAGAGCCCGAGGACGAGCAGTACTTC. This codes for CASSQEPEDEQYF.

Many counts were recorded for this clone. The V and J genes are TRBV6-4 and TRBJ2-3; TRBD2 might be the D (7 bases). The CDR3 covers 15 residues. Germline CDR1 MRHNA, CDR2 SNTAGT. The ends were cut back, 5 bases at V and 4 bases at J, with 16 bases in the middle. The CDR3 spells CASSRGGGAADTQYF. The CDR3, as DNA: TGTGCCAGCAGTAGAGGAGGGGGGGCTGCAGATACGCAGTATTTT.

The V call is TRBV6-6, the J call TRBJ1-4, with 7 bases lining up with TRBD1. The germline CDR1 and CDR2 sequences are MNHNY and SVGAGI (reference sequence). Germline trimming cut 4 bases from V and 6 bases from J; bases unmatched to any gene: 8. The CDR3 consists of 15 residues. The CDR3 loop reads CASSFPGGYDEKLFF. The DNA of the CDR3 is TGTGCCAGCAGTTTTCCAGGGGGATATGATGAAAAACTGTTTTTT.

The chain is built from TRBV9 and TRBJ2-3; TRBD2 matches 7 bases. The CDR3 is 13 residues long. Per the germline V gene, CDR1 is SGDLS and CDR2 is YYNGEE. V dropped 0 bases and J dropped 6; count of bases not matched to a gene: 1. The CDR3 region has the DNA TGTGCCAGCAGCGTAGGTAGCGGGGATACGCAGTATTTT. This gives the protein CASSVGSGDTQYF. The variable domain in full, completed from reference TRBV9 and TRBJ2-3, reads DSGVTQTPKHLITATGQRVTLRCSPRSGDLSVYWYQQSLDQGLQFLIQYYNGEERAKGNILERFSAQQFPDLHSELNLSSLELGDSALYFCASSVGSGDTQYFGPGTRLTVL.

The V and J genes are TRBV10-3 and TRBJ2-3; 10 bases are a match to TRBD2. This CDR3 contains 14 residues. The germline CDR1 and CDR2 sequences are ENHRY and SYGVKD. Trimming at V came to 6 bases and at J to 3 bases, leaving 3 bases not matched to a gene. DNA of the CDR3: TGTGCCATCAGAGCGGGGGGGCTAACAGATACGCAGTATTTT. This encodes CAIRAGGLTDTQYF.

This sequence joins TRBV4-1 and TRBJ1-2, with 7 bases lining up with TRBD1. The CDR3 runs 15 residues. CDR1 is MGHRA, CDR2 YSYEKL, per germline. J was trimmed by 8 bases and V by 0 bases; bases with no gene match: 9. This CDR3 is CASSQEVQGNNGYTF. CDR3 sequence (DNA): TGCGCCAGCAGCCAAGAAGTACAGGGGAATAACGGCTACACCTTC.

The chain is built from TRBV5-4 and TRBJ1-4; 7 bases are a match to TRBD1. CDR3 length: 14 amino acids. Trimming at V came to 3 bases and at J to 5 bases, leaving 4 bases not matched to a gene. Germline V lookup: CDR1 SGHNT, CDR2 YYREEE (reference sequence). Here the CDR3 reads CASSSQGGNEKLFF. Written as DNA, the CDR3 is TGTGCCAGCAGCTCCCAGGGGGGAAATGAAAAACTGTTTTTT.

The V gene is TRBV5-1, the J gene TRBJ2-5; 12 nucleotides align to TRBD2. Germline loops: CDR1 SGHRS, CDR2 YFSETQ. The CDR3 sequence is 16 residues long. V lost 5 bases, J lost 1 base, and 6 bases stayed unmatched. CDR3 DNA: TGCGCCAGCAGGGCTAGCGGGGGGGCCTTCCAAGAGACCCAGTACTTC. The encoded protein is CASRASGGAFQETQYF.

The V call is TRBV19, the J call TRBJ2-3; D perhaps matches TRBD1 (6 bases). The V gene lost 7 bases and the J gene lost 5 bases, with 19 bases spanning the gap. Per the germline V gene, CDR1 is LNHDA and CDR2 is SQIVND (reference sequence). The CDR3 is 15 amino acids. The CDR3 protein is CASTPFGGPGDTQYF. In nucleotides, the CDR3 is TGTGCCAGTACTCCGTTTGGGGGCCCCGGAGATACGCAGTATTTT.

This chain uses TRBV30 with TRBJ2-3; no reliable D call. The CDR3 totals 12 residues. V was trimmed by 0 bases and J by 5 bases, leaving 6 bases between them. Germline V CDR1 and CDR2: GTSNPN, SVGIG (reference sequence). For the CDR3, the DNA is TGTGCCTGGAGTGTACAAGTAGATACGCAGTATTTT. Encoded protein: CAWSVQVDTQYF.

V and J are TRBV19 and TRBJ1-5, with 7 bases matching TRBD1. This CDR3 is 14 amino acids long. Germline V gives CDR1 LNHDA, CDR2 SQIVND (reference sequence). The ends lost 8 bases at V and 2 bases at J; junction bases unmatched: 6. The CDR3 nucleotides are TGTGCCAGTCAGGGTGGGACAGGCAATCAGCCCCAGCATTTT. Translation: CASQGGTGNQPQHF.

This chain's CDR3 is CASSPSGGYNEQFF. CDR3 DNA sequence: TGTGCCAGCAGCCCGAGCGGGGGTTACAATGAGCAGTTCTTC. The V and J genes are TRBV7-9 and TRBJ2-1, with 8 bases that match TRBD2. Germline V gene lookup returns CDR1 SEHNR and CDR2 FQNEAQ (reference sequence). With V trimmed by 5 bases and J by 4 bases, 4 bases remained unmatched. This CDR3 region has 14 residues.

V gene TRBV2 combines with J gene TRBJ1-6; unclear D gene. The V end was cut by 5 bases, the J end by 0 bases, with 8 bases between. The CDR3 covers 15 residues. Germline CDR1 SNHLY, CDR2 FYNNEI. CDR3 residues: CASSPDRSYNSPLHF. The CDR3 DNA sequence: TGTGCCAGCAGTCCAGATCGCTCCTATAATTCACCCCTCCACTTT.

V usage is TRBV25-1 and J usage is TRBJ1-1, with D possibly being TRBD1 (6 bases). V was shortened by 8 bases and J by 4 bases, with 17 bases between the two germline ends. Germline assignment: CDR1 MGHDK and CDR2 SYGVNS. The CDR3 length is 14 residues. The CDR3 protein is CASAWGGASTEAFF. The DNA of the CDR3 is TGTGCCAGCGCATGGGGGGGGGCAAGCACTGAAGCTTTCTTT. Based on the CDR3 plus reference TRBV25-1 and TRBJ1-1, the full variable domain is EADIYQTPRYLVIGTGKKITLECSQTMGHDKMYWYQQDPGMELHLIHYSYGVNSTEKGDLSSESTVSRIRTEHFPLTLESARPSHTSQYLCASAWGGASTEAFFGQGTRLTVV.

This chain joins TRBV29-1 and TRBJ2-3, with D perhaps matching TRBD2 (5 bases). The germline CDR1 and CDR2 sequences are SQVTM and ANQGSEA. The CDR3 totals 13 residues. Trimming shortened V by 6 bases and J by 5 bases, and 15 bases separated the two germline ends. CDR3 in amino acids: CSVAVTQKDTQYF. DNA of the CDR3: TGCAGCGTAGCGGTCACGCAAAAAGATACGCAGTATTTT.

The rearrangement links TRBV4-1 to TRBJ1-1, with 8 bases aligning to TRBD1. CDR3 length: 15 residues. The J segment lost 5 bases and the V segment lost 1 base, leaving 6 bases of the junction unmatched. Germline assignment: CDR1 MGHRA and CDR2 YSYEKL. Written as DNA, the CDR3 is TGCGCCAGCAGCCAAGGAGGACAGGGAGGTACTGAAGCTTTCTTT. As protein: CASSQGGQGGTEAFF.

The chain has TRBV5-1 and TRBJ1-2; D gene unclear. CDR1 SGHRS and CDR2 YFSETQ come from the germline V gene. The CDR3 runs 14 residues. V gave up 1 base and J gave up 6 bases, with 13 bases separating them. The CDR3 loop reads CASSLFWAPNGYTF. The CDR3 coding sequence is TGCGCCAGCAGCTTGTTCTGGGCTCCGAATGGCTACACCTTC.